This is a list of T cell receptor beta chains from one sample in a study of cytomegalovirus exposure and HLA in healthy donors. Generated by immunoSEQ multiplex PCR, the TCRdb table keeps only in-frame clones and is missing some. The sample includes roughly 150,000 clones, 70% of them seen just once. The material sequenced was PBMCs. These receptor sequences come from a woman between 55 and 75 years old in good health and CMV-seropositive. CDR3s include the opening cysteine and the closing phenylalanine or tryptophan. D genes are given only for firm matches. Only some rows state a clone size, as once, few, many or a class for expanded clones.

j_call,d_call,clone_size,v_call,cdr3_length,cdr3_aa,cdr3_nt
TRBJ2-3,TRBD2,few,TRBV5-1,15,CASRTSGPSTDTQYF,TGCGCCAGCCGGACTAGCGGCCCTAGCACAGATACGCAGTATTTT
TRBJ1-4,NA,NA,TRBV7-9,15,CASSLASGNNEKLFF,TGTGCCAGCAGCTTAGCTTCAGGGAATAATGAAAAACTGTTTTTT
TRBJ1-5,TRBD1,NA,TRBV10-3,14,CAISDGTGDQPQHF,TGTGCCATCAGTGACGGGACAGGAGATCAGCCCCAGCATTTT
TRBJ2-7,TRBD2,few,TRBV6-6,16,CASSGPGLAIGNEQYF,TGTGCCAGCAGTGGCCCGGGACTAGCGATTGGGAACGAGCAGTACTTC
TRBJ2-2,TRBD2,few,TRBV6-4,16,CASSDGTSGNTGELFF,TGTGCCAGCAGTGACGGGACTAGCGGGAACACCGGGGAGCTGTTTTTT
TRBJ1-4,NA,NA,TRBV27,13,CASSTGFYEKLFF,TGTGCCAGCAGTACAGGGTTTTATGAAAAACTGTTTTTT
TRBJ2-1,TRBD1,NA,TRBV9,15,CASSASGQGKNEQFF,TGTGCCAGCAGCGCGTCTGGACAGGGGAAGAATGAGCAGTTCTTC
TRBJ1-5,NA,NA,TRBV4-1,14,CASSPDSVNQPQHF,TGCGCCAGCAGCCCGGACAGTGTAAATCAGCCCCAGCATTTT
TRBJ2-1,TRBD2,NA,TRBV7-9,15,CASSLTSGSGNEQFF,TGTGCCAGCAGCTTAACTAGCGGGAGCGGCAATGAGCAGTTCTTC
TRBJ2-7,NA,NA,TRBV18,14,CASSPRRSSYEQYF,TGTGCCAGCTCACCCCGACGGAGCTCCTACGAGCAGTACTTC
TRBJ2-1,TRBD2,NA,TRBV7-3,15,CASSPTSGEYNEQFF,TGTGCCAGCAGCCCTACTAGCGGGGAATACAATGAGCAGTTCTTC
TRBJ1-5,NA,NA,TRBV4-2,15,CASSQGDTGNQPQHF,TGTGCCAGCAGCCAGGGCGACACCGGCAATCAGCCCCAGCATTTT
TRBJ1-1,NA,few,TRBV28,16,CASSLTGTGTRTEAFF,TGTGCCAGCAGTTTAACGGGCACAGGGACCAGGACTGAAGCTTTCTTT
TRBJ1-1,NA,NA,TRBV7-2,15,CASSFLGHRNTEAFF,TGTGCCAGCAGCTTCTTGGGACACCGGAACACTGAAGCTTTCTTT
TRBJ2-5,TRBD2,NA,TRBV5-6,13,CASSSGLAETQYF,TGTGCCAGCAGCTCGGGACTAGCGGAGACCCAGTACTTC